A single sample gave rise to the 2 T cell receptor beta chains below, sequenced in a study of blood T cell repertoires in COVID-19. Clones were read by immunoSEQ multiplex PCR, and TCRdb kept only the in-frame ones, dropping some. Counted here are about 200,000 clones, 94% occurring once; the ten biggest clones make up 0.7% to 0.8%. Source material: peripheral blood. All receptors derive from a man under 40 with COVID-19, enrolled during active disease.

The rearrangement joins TRBV5-1 to TRBJ2-7, with 8 bases aligning to TRBD1. CDR1 is SGHRS, CDR2 YFSETQ, per germline. The CDR3 covers 14 residues. Trimming removed 4 bases from V and 6 bases from J; junction bases left unmatched: 9. CDR3 sequence: CASSIDRGSGEQYF. The CDR3 DNA follows: TGCGCCAGCAGCATTGACAGGGGAAGTGGCGAGCAGTACTTC.

The chain carries TRBV27 and TRBJ1-6; D gene unclear. Germline V CDR1 and CDR2: MNHEY, SMNVEV (reference sequence). The CDR3 contains 14 residues. Trimming took 3 bases from V and 7 from J, leaving 10 bases between them. As DNA, the CDR3 is TGTGCCAGCAGTTTCGGTAGCGGAAATTCACCCCTCCACTTT. This encodes CASSFGSGNSPLHF.